This TCR beta chain appears in the sequencing data of a study of technical replicates of blood from several donors. The CDR3 has 18 amino acids. Germline V CDR1 and CDR2: MRHNA, SNTAGT. V trimming: 2 bases; J trimming: 0 bases; junction bases outside the gene matches: 9. Measured with immunoSEQ multiplex PCR; TCRdb has only the in-frame clones, and not every one. The top ten clones hold about 0.4% of a sample with tens of thousands of clones, around 92% of them seen once. This clonotype was sampled from a human donor in good health. Some clones in this sample may be carry-over from other donors' samples. V and J are TRBV6-4 and TRBJ2-1; 8 bases agree with TRBD2. The material sequenced was T cells isolated from PBMCs. CDR3 nucleotides: TGTGCCAGCAGTGACCCAAGCGGGAGCTTAGGCTCCTACAATGAGCAGTTCTTC. Translated, it gives CASSDPSGSLGSYNEQFF.